The 15 T cell receptor beta chains presented below share a single source sample, sequenced in a study of OX40 agonist ivuxolimab in advanced cancers. Only in-frame clones appear in the TCRdb table, and some are missing; sequencing was by immunoSEQ multiplex PCR. Seen here are around 48,000 clones, roughly 80% observed once, and the top ten hold 1% to 1.3%. Sequenced here: CD4+ or CD8+ T cells sorted from blood, sampled in a trial of the OX40 agonist ivuxolimab. The receptors here all came from an adult with an advanced solid tumor such as melanoma, head and neck, liver or kidney cancer.

The rearrangement uses TRBV19 and TRBJ2-1; 13 nucleotides match TRBD2. Germline V CDR1 and CDR2: LNHDA, SQIVND (reference sequence). This CDR3 region has 19 residues. The ends lost 4 bases at V and 0 bases at J; junction bases unmatched: 9. DNA of the CDR3: TGTGCCAGTAGTAGAGGGGGACTAGCGGGGCCGAGCTCCTACAATGAGCAGTTCTTC. Its translation: CASSRGGLAGPSSYNEQFF.

The chain joins TRBV7-9 to TRBJ2-1; 8 nucleotides match TRBD2. CDR1 and CDR2 from the germline V gene are SEHNR and FQNEAQ (reference sequence). The CDR3 runs 13 residues. J lost 9 bases, V lost 8 bases, and 9 bases had no gene match. For the CDR3, the DNA is TGTGCCAGCCGAGAGCGGGAGTGGGGTGAGCAGTTCTTC. Protein sequence: CASREREWGEQFF.

V is TRBV4-2 and J is TRBJ2-5; D is undetermined. The V gene lost 2 bases and the J gene lost 0 bases, with 10 bases spanning the gap. CDR1 LGHNA and CDR2 YNFKEQ come from the germline V gene. The CDR3 has 15 residues. CDR3 nucleotide sequence: TGTGCCAGCAGCCAATCCCCAACAAACCAAGAGACCCAGTACTTC. This translates into CASSQSPTNQETQYF.

This chain joins TRBV7-9 and TRBJ1-6; no reliable D call. The ends were cut back, 4 bases at V and 4 bases at J, with 11 bases in the middle. This CDR3 has 15 residues. Germline CDR1 is SEHNR and CDR2 is FQNEAQ (reference sequence). The CDR3 is CASSWETGYNSPLHF. The CDR3 nucleotides are TGTGCCAGCAGCTGGGAGACCGGTTATAATTCACCCCTCCACTTT.

The V gene is TRBV4-2, the J gene TRBJ2-3; 16 nucleotides line up with TRBD2. Germline V gene sequence: CDR1 LGHNA, CDR2 YNFKEQ. V lost 5 bases to trimming and J lost 11 bases; unmatched junction nucleotides: 4. This CDR3 region has 14 residues. CDR3 bases: TGTGCCAGCAGCGGGACTAGCGGGGGGGCAGGGCAGTATTTT. The encoded protein is CASSGTSGGAGQYF.

This clone was counted once. The rearrangement links TRBV25-1 to TRBJ2-5, with D uncertain. Trimming cost V 8 bases and J 5 bases, with 12 bases left between them. Germline V CDR1 and CDR2: MGHDK, SYGVNS. This CDR3 contains 12 residues. The CDR3 region is CASGRVRETQYF. CDR3 nucleotides: TGTGCCAGCGGGCGAGTGAGGGAGACCCAGTACTTC.

The chain combines TRBV2 with TRBJ2-2; D possibly matches TRBD1 or TRBD2 (5 bases each). This CDR3 is built from 15 residues. Per germline, CDR1 SNHLY and CDR2 FYNNEI. V dropped 7 bases and J dropped 5 bases, with 17 bases sitting between them. This chain's CDR3 is CASNVGATRTGELFF. The CDR3 DNA sequence: TGTGCCAGCAATGTTGGGGCCACTAGGACCGGGGAGCTGTTTTTT.

The V gene is TRBV19, the J gene TRBJ1-1; D is ambiguous. This CDR3 has 12 residues. Germline V gives CDR1 LNHDA, CDR2 SQIVND (reference sequence). The V and J ends lost 9 bases and 3 bases respectively, with 11 bases between them. The CDR3 here is CASARSYTEAFF. Here the CDR3 DNA reads TGTGCCAGCGCCCGGTCGTACACTGAAGCTTTCTTT.

V is TRBV6-1 and J is TRBJ2-1; TRBD2 matches 7 bases. Looked up from germline, CDR1 is MNHNS and CDR2 is SASEGT. V gave up 5 bases and J gave up 4 bases; unmatched junction bases: 8. The CDR3 extends over 15 amino acids. This chain's CDR3 is CASSTTGGHYNEQFF. Here the CDR3 DNA reads TGTGCCAGCAGTACGACGGGAGGACATTACAATGAGCAGTTCTTC.

The V and J genes are TRBV7-3 and TRBJ1-1, with TRBD1 as a possible D gene (6 bases). The CDR3 extends over 15 amino acids. CDR1 and CDR2 (germline): SGHTA, FQGTGA. The ends were cut back, 5 bases at V and 0 bases at J, with 13 bases in the middle. CDR3 loop: CASSLQGSMNTEAFF. In DNA form, the CDR3 reads TGTGCCAGCAGCCTCCAGGGGTCAATGAACACTGAAGCTTTCTTT.

The rearrangement uses TRBV4-3 and TRBJ2-7, with D possibly called TRBD1 or TRBD2 (5 bases each). Germline CDR1 reads LGHNA; CDR2 reads YSLEER. The CDR3 sequence is 15 residues long. The V and J ends lost 6 bases and 2 bases respectively, with 17 bases between them. The CDR3 DNA reads as TGCGCCAGCAGGTACCTCCGGGACCCCACCTACGAGCAGTACTTC. This translates into CASRYLRDPTYEQYF.

V and J are TRBV9 and TRBJ2-1; 9 nucleotides line up with TRBD2. The CDR3 covers 15 residues. Trimming took 0 bases from V and 5 from J; bases not matched to a gene: 3. Germline V gene lookup returns CDR1 SGDLS and CDR2 YYNGEE. The CDR3 region is CASSVVAGADNEQFF. CDR3 bases: TGTGCCAGCAGCGTAGTAGCGGGGGCAGACAATGAGCAGTTCTTC.

The chain couples TRBV6-1 to TRBJ2-1; a possible D gene is TRBD2 (7 bases). V was pared by 0 bases and J by 2 bases, with 11 bases between. The CDR3 runs 16 residues. CDR1 MNHNS and CDR2 SASEGT come from the germline V gene. DNA of the CDR3: TGTGCCAGCAGTGAAGCTGGGGGGGCGGCCTACAATGAGCAGTTCTTC. Translation gives CASSEAGGAAYNEQFF.

This sequence joins TRBV9 and TRBJ2-5; D remains unclear. Germline lookup yields CDR1 SGDLS and CDR2 YYNGEE. The CDR3 length is 16 residues. The V gene lost 4 bases and the J gene lost 5 bases, with 21 bases spanning the gap. CDR3 in DNA: TGTGCCAGCAGCCTACACTTGGCCGCGAATGGGGAGACCCAGTACTTC. It encodes CASSLHLAANGETQYF. Complete variable domain (other parts from reference TRBV9 and TRBJ2-5): DSGVTQTPKHLITATGQRVTLRCSPRSGDLSVYWYQQSLDQGLQFLIQYYNGEERAKGNILERFSAQQFPDLHSELNLSSLELGDSALYFCASSLHLAANGETQYFGPGTRLLVL.

This chain links TRBV15 with TRBJ2-5; 10 positions match TRBD2. Germline V gene lookup returns CDR1 LNHNV and CDR2 YYDKDF (reference sequence). This CDR3 comprises 15 residues. Unmatched junction bases numbered 7, after V lost 4 bases and J lost 5 bases. This chain's CDR3 is CATSMASGRGETQYF. The CDR3 bases are TGTGCCACCAGCATGGCTAGCGGGAGAGGGGAGACCCAGTACTTC.